A single sample is the source of the 18 T cell receptor beta chains below, sequenced in a study of blood T cell repertoires in COVID-19. Profiled with immunoSEQ multiplex PCR; TCRdb holds only in-frame clones, not every one. This sample has under 250,000 clones; 83% occur once, and the top ten carry around 2.5%. The sequenced sample consisted of peripheral blood. The source of these receptors is a woman in her 70s with active or convalescent COVID-19.

V gene TRBV7-8 combines with J gene TRBJ2-1; D not resolved. The CDR3 is 11 residues long. Germline V CDR1 and CDR2: SGHVS, FQNEAQ. V was pared by 3 bases and J by 10 bases, with 7 bases between. This CDR3 reads CASSFRVEQFF. In nucleotides, the CDR3 is TGTGCCAGCAGCTTCCGGGTCGAGCAGTTCTTC.

The gene calls are TRBV19 and TRBJ1-2, with TRBD1 matching over 9 bases. In germline, CDR1 is LNHDA, CDR2 SQIVND (reference sequence). The trim removed 5 bases at V and 8 bases at J, leaving 15 bases unmatched. The CDR3 sequence is 16 residues long. CDR3 DNA sequence: TGTGCCAGTAGTGACCGGGACAGGGTTGAAGTGGGAGGCTACACCTTC. Protein: CASSDRDRVEVGGYTF.

This sequence joins TRBV2 and TRBJ1-2; 9 nucleotides line up with TRBD1. Trimming at V came to 6 bases and at J to 7 bases, leaving 6 bases not matched to a gene. In germline, CDR1 is SNHLY, CDR2 FYNNEI. CDR3 length: 13 residues. The CDR3 reads CASRDGTGFGYTF. The CDR3 DNA is TGTGCCAGCAGGGATGGGACAGGGTTTGGCTACACCTTC.

Points on this clone: Just one base apart from a much larger clone, this may be a read error. The same CDR3 arises from other DNA sequences in this sample as well. V usage is TRBV7-3 and J usage is TRBJ2-2; 11 positions match TRBD2. The CDR3 is 16 residues long. From germline, CDR1 is SGHTA and CDR2 FQGTGA. The CDR3 spells CASSPRLAGNTGELFF. DNA for the CDR3: TGTGCCAGCAGCCCTAGACTAGCGGGGAACACCGGGGAGCTATTTTTT.

The J gene is TRBJ1-6, the V gene TRBV6-6; the match to TRBD1 covers 9 bases. V gave up 6 bases and J gave up 4 bases; unmatched junction bases: 4. Germline CDR1 reads MNHNY; CDR2 reads SVGAGI (reference sequence). The CDR3 runs 15 residues. CDR3 sequence (DNA): TGTGCCAGCAGCCGGGACAGGGAGTATAATTCACCCCTCCACTTT. Residues: CASSRDREYNSPLHF.

This clone was found once. V gene TRBV6-5 combines with J gene TRBJ2-3; TRBD2 matches at 7 bases. Unmatched junction bases numbered 8, after V lost 4 bases and J lost 4 bases. Germline-derived CDR1 and CDR2 are MNHEY and SVGAGI. This CDR3 contains 15 residues. The CDR3 region is CASSSHGGGADTQYF. The CDR3 DNA follows: TGTGCCAGCAGTTCCCATGGGGGAGGGGCAGATACGCAGTATTTT.

The chain is built from TRBV15 and TRBJ1-2; 9 bases agree with TRBD1. The germline V gene has CDR1 LNHNV and CDR2 YYDKDF (reference sequence). CDR3 length: 15 residues. The V and J ends lost 1 base and 3 bases, in that order; junction bases with no gene match: 3. The CDR3, as DNA: TGTGCCACCAGCAGAGTAGACAGGGGGGACTATGGCTACACCTTC. This codes for CATSRVDRGDYGYTF. Based on the CDR3 plus reference TRBV15 and TRBJ1-2, the full variable domain is DAMVIQNPRYQVTQFGKPVTLSCSQTLNHNVMYWYQQKSSQAPKLLFHYYDKDFNNEADTPDNFQSRRPNTSFCFLDIRSPGLGDTAMYLCATSRVDRGDYGYTFGSGTRLTVV.

The rearrangement uses TRBV11-2 and TRBJ2-1; 9 bases match TRBD1. The CDR3 sequence is 15 residues long. The V and J ends lost 5 bases and 2 bases, in that order; junction bases with no gene match: 4. Germline V lookup: CDR1 SGHAT, CDR2 FQNNGV. The CDR3, as DNA: TGTGCCAGCAGCGCAAGACAGGGGGCCTACAATGAGCAGTTCTTC. This codes for CASSARQGAYNEQFF.

This chain uses TRBV7-2 with TRBJ2-3; 8 nucleotides line up with TRBD2. CDR1 SGHTA and CDR2 FQGNSA come from the germline V gene. This CDR3 has 17 amino acids. V shed 2 bases, J shed 1 base, and the junction held 8 bases outside the gene matches. CDR3 region: CASSLSGGAGGTDTQYF. DNA of the CDR3: TGTGCCAGCAGCTTATCGGGAGGAGCGGGGGGCACAGATACGCAGTATTTT.

The chain employs TRBV6-2 or TRBV6-3 and TRBJ2-1; TRBD2 agrees at 11 bases. Losses at the gene ends were 5 bases for V and 7 bases for J; bases not matched to a gene: 4. The CDR3 loop spans 14 amino acids. Looked up from germline, CDR1 is MNHEY and CDR2 is SVGEGT. DNA of the CDR3: TGTGCCAGCAGTATTATAGCGGGGGGGAATGAGCAGTTCTTC. The encoded protein is CASSIIAGGNEQFF.

The J gene is TRBJ2-3, the V gene TRBV28, with TRBD1 matching 9 bases. V lost 4 bases, J lost 3 bases, and 5 bases stayed unmatched. The CDR3 totals 15 residues. The germline CDR1 and CDR2 sequences are MDHEN and SYDVKM. The CDR3 bases are TGTGCCAGCAGTTCCACAGGGGGCCCGACAGATACGCAGTATTTT. This translates into CASSSTGGPTDTQYF. The variable domain in full, completed from reference TRBV28 and TRBJ2-3, reads DVKVTQSSRYLVKRTGEKVFLECVQDMDHENMFWYRQDPGLGLRLIYFSYDVKMKEKGDIPEGYSVSREKKERFSLILESASTNQTSMYLCASSSTGGPTDTQYFGPGTRLTVL.

In regard to this clone: The sample carries other DNA sequences with the same CDR3. V and J are TRBV9 and TRBJ2-3; D is unresolved. This CDR3 comprises 12 residues. The germline CDR1 and CDR2 sequences are SGDLS and YYNGEE. V was trimmed by 0 bases and J by 5 bases, leaving 4 bases between them. This chain's CDR3 is CASSVVGDTQYF. The CDR3, as DNA: TGTGCCAGCAGCGTAGTCGGAGATACGCAGTATTTT.

The chain combines TRBV6-5 with TRBJ2-5, with a tentative D call TRBD2 (6 bases). This CDR3 comprises 15 residues. V was shortened by 4 bases and J by 1 base, with 13 bases between the two germline ends. The germline V gene has CDR1 MNHEY and CDR2 SVGAGI. The CDR3 DNA is TGTGCCAGCAGTTCGTTTGCGGGGCCCCAAGAGACCCAGTACTTC. Translated: CASSSFAGPQETQYF.

The V and J genes are TRBV18 and TRBJ1-6; 8 bases line up with TRBD1. V shed 4 bases and J 9 bases; nucleotides not matched to a gene: 11. CDR1 and CDR2 (germline): KGHSH, LQKENI. CDR3 length equals 16 residues. CDR3 in amino acids: CASSLRTGRDRSPLHF. The DNA of the CDR3 is TGTGCCAGCTCACTTCGGACAGGGAGGGATCGTTCACCCCTCCACTTT.

This chain uses TRBV28 with TRBJ2-3; D is uncertain. The ends were cut back, 5 bases at V and 6 bases at J, with 9 bases in the middle. The germline gives CDR1 MDHEN, CDR2 SYDVKM. The CDR3 runs to 12 residues. CDR3 region: CASSRIGDTQYF. DNA for the CDR3: TGTGCCAGCAGTCGCATCGGGGATACGCAGTATTTT.

V is TRBV19 and J is TRBJ2-5; the D gene is possibly TRBD1 (6 bases). Germline values: CDR1 LNHDA, CDR2 SQIVND (reference sequence). CDR3 length: 13 residues. The V end lost 6 bases, the J end lost 5 bases, and 13 bases lay between the germline ends. The CDR3 region is CASRITGTETQYF. As DNA, the CDR3 is TGTGCCAGTAGAATTACAGGGACGGAGACCCAGTACTTC.

The chain uses TRBV29-1 and TRBJ2-7; D possibly corresponds to TRBD2 (5 bases). Trimming pared 0 bases from V and 6 bases from J, leaving 15 bases between. The CDR3 is 14 residues long. The germline V gene encodes CDR1 SQVTM and CDR2 ANQGSEA. In DNA form, the CDR3 reads TGCAGCGTTGAAGATAGGGTGGGTGGAGGCGAGCAGTACTTC. Amino acid sequence: CSVEDRVGGGEQYF.

This clone was detected a few times. The chain combines TRBV27 with TRBJ2-1; D gene uncertain. The V and J ends lost 2 bases and 2 bases respectively, with 10 bases between them. The CDR3 runs 15 residues. Germline V CDR1 and CDR2: MNHEY, SMNVEV (reference sequence). Here the CDR3 reads CASSLIPSAYNEQFF. Written as DNA, the CDR3 is TGTGCCAGCAGTTTAATCCCCTCCGCCTACAATGAGCAGTTCTTC.